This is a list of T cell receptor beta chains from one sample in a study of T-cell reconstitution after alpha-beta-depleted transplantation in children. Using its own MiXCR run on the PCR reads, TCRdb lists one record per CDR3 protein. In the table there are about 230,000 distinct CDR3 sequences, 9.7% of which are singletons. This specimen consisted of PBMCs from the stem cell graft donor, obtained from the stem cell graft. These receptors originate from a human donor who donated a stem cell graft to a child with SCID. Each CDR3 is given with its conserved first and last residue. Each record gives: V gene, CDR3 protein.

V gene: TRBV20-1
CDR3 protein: CSAIDHRRNTEAFF

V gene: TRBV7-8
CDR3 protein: CASSLVPRDGYEQYF

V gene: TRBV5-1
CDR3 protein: CASSVVGGDTQYF

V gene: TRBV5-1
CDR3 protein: CASSPAPGSGVYGYTF

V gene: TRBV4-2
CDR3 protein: CASSQGDGGTGETDTQYF

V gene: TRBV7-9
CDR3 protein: CASTQIKGGDTDTQYF

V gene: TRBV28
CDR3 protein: CASSLHANTGELFF

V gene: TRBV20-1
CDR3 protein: CSAVTSGGEVGTQYF

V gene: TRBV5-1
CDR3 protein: CASSYRDRADRCTF

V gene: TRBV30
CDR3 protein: CAWTSNTGELFF

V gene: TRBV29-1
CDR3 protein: CSVDRGATGELFF

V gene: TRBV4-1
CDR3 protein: CASSRGGPGWNEQYF

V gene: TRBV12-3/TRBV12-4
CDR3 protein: CASSLETGISYGYTF

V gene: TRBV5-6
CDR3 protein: CAGEESSYNEQFF

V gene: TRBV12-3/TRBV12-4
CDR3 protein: CASSFGQGRRNTEAFF

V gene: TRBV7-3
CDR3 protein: CASSPGLADGTGELFF

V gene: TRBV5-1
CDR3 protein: CASSSGHLNQPQHF

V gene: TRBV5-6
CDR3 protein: CASSSEVNEQFF

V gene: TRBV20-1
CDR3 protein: CSARSAGVMNTEAFF

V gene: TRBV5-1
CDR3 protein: CASSLPLLGPRDYGYTF

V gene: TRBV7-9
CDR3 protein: CASSFWGGRDDTEAFF

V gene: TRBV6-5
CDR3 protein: CASSYDRDDQPQHF

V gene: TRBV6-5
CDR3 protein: CASSHRAGSGNTIYF

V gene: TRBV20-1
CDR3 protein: CSATGGSWGGELFF

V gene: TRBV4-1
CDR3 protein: CASSGGSGGANNEQFF

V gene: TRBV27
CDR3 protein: CASSLRAPGGSYEQYF

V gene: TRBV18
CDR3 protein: CASSDRLNTEAFF

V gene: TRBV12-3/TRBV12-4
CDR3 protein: CASSPEYTGELFF

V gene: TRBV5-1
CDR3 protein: CASSFQGGPGGNIQYF

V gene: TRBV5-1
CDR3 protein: CASSLNPTGLNTEAFF

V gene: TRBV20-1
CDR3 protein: CSAPTIAGGTEQFF